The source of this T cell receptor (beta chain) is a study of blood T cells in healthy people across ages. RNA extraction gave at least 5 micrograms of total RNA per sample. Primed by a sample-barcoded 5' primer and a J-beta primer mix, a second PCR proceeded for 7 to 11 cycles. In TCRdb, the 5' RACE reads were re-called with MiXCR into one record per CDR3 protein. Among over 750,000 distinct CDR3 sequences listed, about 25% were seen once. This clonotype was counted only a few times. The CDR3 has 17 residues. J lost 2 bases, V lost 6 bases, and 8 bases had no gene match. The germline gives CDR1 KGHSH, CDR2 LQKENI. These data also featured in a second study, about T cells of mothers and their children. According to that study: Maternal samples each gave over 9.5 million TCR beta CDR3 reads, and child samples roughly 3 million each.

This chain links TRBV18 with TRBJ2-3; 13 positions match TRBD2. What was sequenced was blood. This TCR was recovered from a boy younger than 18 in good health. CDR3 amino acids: CASSLLTSGGITDTQYF. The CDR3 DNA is TGTGCCAGCTCCCTCCTGACTAGCGGGGGGATCACAGATACGCAGTATTTT.